This record looks at one T cell receptor beta chain sequence and its context. This record comes from a study of blood T cell repertoires in COVID-19. Here immunoSEQ multiplex PCR was the method, and the copy in TCRdb shows in-frame clones only, minus some. The sample shows about 75,000 clones, about 91% of them seen only once. The V and J ends lost 6 bases and 4 bases, in that order; junction bases with no gene match: 6. The CDR3 sequence is 17 residues long. Germline-derived CDR1 and CDR2 are MNHEY and SMNVEV (reference sequence). The TCR comes from a woman between 50 and 59 years old with acute or convalescent COVID-19. Sequenced: peripheral blood. The V gene is TRBV27, the J gene TRBJ2-2; 15 bases line up with TRBD2. In nucleotides, the CDR3 is TGTGCCAGCAGCGGACTAGCGGGAGGGCCGGTCACCGGGGAGCTGTTTTTT. It encodes CASSGLAGGPVTGELFF.